The rows below give T cell receptor beta chains drawn from one sample of a study of shared clonotypes between healthy human individuals. Using immunoSEQ multiplex PCR, the repertoire was profiled, and TCRdb retains in-frame clones only, with some absent. The sample lists under 750,000 clones, roughly 72% occurring once. Sequenced input: memory CD4+ T cells sorted from blood. The receptors stem from a woman in her thirties in good health. Both conserved end residues are part of each CDR3. Clone size, where shown, is once, few, many, or a class for clones that have expanded.

v_call	j_call	clone_size	cdr3_aa
TRBV27	TRBJ2-5	.	CASSPTSRGRSETQYF
TRBV19	TRBJ2-5	.	CASSPGLATYQETQYF
TRBV5-3	TRBJ1-5	.	CARSRQDYSNQPQHF
TRBV15	TRBJ2-7	few	CATSRPGGSEQYF
TRBV11-3	TRBJ2-6	once	CASSLTRAGANVLTF
TRBV20-1	TRBJ1-2	.	CSNRVLDGYTF
TRBV19	TRBJ2-7	.	CASSIGQQYSYEQYF
TRBV9	TRBJ2-1	.	CASSQENEQFF
TRBV12-5	TRBJ2-2	.	CASGSYTGELFF
TRBV28	TRBJ1-3	.	CASSSTGVGNTIYF
TRBV28	TRBJ2-6	.	CASSFAGLAGVGANVLTF
TRBV4-1	TRBJ2-7	.	CASSQRGGLVSYEQYF
TRBV18	TRBJ2-7	.	CASSSGFYTGYEQYF
TRBV21-1	TRBJ2-7	once	CAPGPAGGPYEQYF
TRBV28	TRBJ1-2	.	CALGPGGSPYGYTF
TRBV15	TRBJ1-1	.	CATSRPFRGRNTEAFF
TRBV7-2	TRBJ1-5	.	CASSQDSLSNQPQHF
TRBV19	TRBJ2-1	once	CASSIEDRAYNEQFF
TRBV28	TRBJ2-5	.	CASSLKLFKQETQYF
TRBV5-4	TRBJ1-1	.	CASSLAVNTEAFF
TRBV5-4	TRBJ2-3	.	CASSLFGRETVDTQYF
TRBV6-1	TRBJ2-2	once	CASSLNLGQAGELFF
TRBV7-9	TRBJ2-7	.	CASARQQRNEQYF
TRBV9	TRBJ2-7	.	CASSVALGAMYEQYF
TRBV5-1	TRBJ2-3	few	CASSPGQITDTQYF
TRBV18	TRBJ1-4	.	CASSPSTNEKLFF
TRBV2	TRBJ2-5	.	CASGELAAPTTQYF
TRBV11-2	TRBJ2-2	once	CASSLEFGTISSGELFF
TRBV27	TRBJ2-1	.	CASTPGAGEPSGSGNEQFF
TRBV19	TRBJ1-1	few	CASSRGQLNTEAFF
TRBV29-1	TRBJ1-2	.	CSASPFTDCGYTF
TRBV5-1	TRBJ2-1	.	CASSSGQDYNEQFF
TRBV13	TRBJ2-7	few	CASSEAGGDGYEQYF